This entry describes one T cell receptor beta chain. Its antigen is undetermined. This specimen belongs to a study of cytomegalovirus exposure and HLA in healthy donors. For the study at large: There were tens of millions of unique TCRs (from HLA-typed donors) in an early data release.

PCR was performed using 60 Vbeta and 13 Jbeta primers. Assay: immunoSEQ multiplex PCR; the TCRdb copy retains only in-frame clones and omits some. This repertoire shows 85,000 to 120,000 clones, about two thirds found once; its top ten account for 0.79%. Study-wide results and caveats: Looking again later, the authors saw that most CMV-associated TCR beta chains seemed HLA-restricted.

Germline-derived CDR1 and CDR2 are SGHVS and FQNEAQ. Trimming left V 2 bases short and J 5 bases short, with 19 bases between. This CDR3 has 16 amino acids. The chain is built from TRBV7-8 and TRBJ2-7; possibly TRBD1 for D (5 bases). The sequence came from a boy younger than 18 in good health and CMV-seronegative. Sample: PBMCs. For the CDR3, the DNA is TGTGCCAGCAGCTTACTTTTCGGTGAAGGGGTCCACGAGCAGTACTTC. It specifies CASSLLFGEGVHEQYF.